A few counts support the clone carrying this T cell receptor beta chain. As yet, its antigen is unknown. These data are taken from a study of blood T cells in healthy people across ages. Study-wide results and limits: Calculation of diversity from one million T cells yielded estimates considered to be underestimates. Donor CMV infection status was unknown, possibly confounding age-related changes in expanded clonotypes.

The CDR3 runs to 14 residues. Trimming left V 1 base short and J 7 bases short, with 13 bases between. CDR1 is SEHNR and CDR2 is FQNEAQ in the germline V gene (reference sequence). With each sample, at least 5.5 micrograms of total RNA were extracted. It was with a sample-barcoded 5' primer and a J-beta primer mix that a second PCR of roughly 7 to 12 cycles was run. TCRdb re-analysed the 5' RACE reads in MiXCR, keeping a single row per CDR3 protein. The data show 780,000 or so distinct CDR3 sequences, roughly three fifths seen once. Sequencing was done on a sample of blood. This TCR was sampled from a man in his forties in good health. The J gene is TRBJ1-2, the V gene TRBV7-9, with D possibly matching TRBD1 (5 bases). The CDR3 loop is CASSLGGASRGYTF. The DNA of the CDR3 is TGTGCCAGCAGCTTAGGAGGGGCCTCCCGTGGCTACACCTTC.